Listed below are T cell receptor beta chains from one sample, sequenced in a study of CD8 T cells in ankylosing spondylitis. MiXCR, run by TCRdb on the 5' RACE reads, gives a single entry per CDR3 protein. This table holds roughly 490,000 distinct CDR3 sequences, approximately 5% found once. Sequencing was performed on blood, either unsorted or a sorted T cell fraction (not recorded which). Receptors were obtained from a male donor with ankylosing spondylitis. Both conserved end residues are part of each CDR3. Fields, in order: clone size, D gene, V gene, J gene, CDR3 DNA, CDR3 protein. A D gene is named only where the DNA matches it firmly. Part of the rows lack a size; the others show once, few, many or a class for expanded clones.

clone_size: many
d_call: -
v_call: TRBV11-2
j_call: TRBJ2-3
cdr3_nt: TGTGCCAGCAGCTTATACGGACGTGGCACAGATACGCAGTATTTT
cdr3_aa: CASSLYGRGTDTQYF

clone_size: many
d_call: TRBD1
v_call: TRBV9
j_call: TRBJ1-1
cdr3_nt: TGTGCCAGCAGCGTAGGGGACAGGAACACTGAAGCTTTCTTT
cdr3_aa: CASSVGDRNTEAFF

clone_size: few
d_call: -
v_call: TRBV7-9
j_call: TRBJ2-4
cdr3_nt: TGTGCCAGCAGCTTTCTAGCCAAAAACATTCAGTACTTC
cdr3_aa: CASSFLAKNIQYF

clone_size: many
d_call: -
v_call: TRBV4-2
j_call: TRBJ2-5
cdr3_nt: TGTGCCAGCAGAGCCACCGGTTATGGGGAGACCCAGTACTTC
cdr3_aa: CASRATGYGETQYF

clone_size: -
d_call: -
v_call: TRBV20-1
j_call: TRBJ1-5
cdr3_nt: TGCAGTGTTAAGGACAGACGATTTAGCAATCAGCCCCAGCATTTT
cdr3_aa: CSVKDRRFSNQPQHF

clone_size: many
d_call: TRBD2
v_call: TRBV6-1
j_call: TRBJ2-2
cdr3_nt: TGTGCCAGCAGTGGGGGGAGAGTAGCGGGAGGTACCGGGGAGCTGTTTTTT
cdr3_aa: CASSGGRVAGGTGELFF

clone_size: many
d_call: TRBD2
v_call: TRBV20-1
j_call: TRBJ2-2
cdr3_nt: TGCAGTGCTAGACTAGCGGGGGACACCGGGGAGCTGTTTTTT
cdr3_aa: CSARLAGDTGELFF

clone_size: many
d_call: -
v_call: TRBV5-6
j_call: TRBJ1-6
cdr3_nt: TGTGCCAGCAGCTTTCCCGACAGAAATTCACCCCTCCACTTT
cdr3_aa: CASSFPDRNSPLHF

clone_size: many
d_call: -
v_call: TRBV15
j_call: TRBJ1-6
cdr3_nt: TGTGCCACCAGCAGAGACAGGAATGTTTATAATTCACCCCTCCACTTT
cdr3_aa: CATSRDRNVYNSPLHF

clone_size: many
d_call: TRBD2
v_call: TRBV10-3
j_call: TRBJ2-7
cdr3_nt: TGTGCCACCCTGGGGGGGGAGGGCTACGAGCAGTACTTC
cdr3_aa: CATLGGEGYEQYF

clone_size: many
d_call: TRBD1
v_call: TRBV29-1
j_call: TRBJ2-3
cdr3_nt: TGCAGCGTTAAGGGACAGGCCGTCGCAGGGGCAGATACGCAGTATTTT
cdr3_aa: CSVKGQAVAGADTQYF

clone_size: few
d_call: -
v_call: TRBV20-1
j_call: TRBJ2-7
cdr3_nt: TGCAGTGCTAGAGTCCCCACCCGGGACCGCCGCGAGCAGTACTTC
cdr3_aa: CSARVPTRDRREQYF

clone_size: many
d_call: -
v_call: TRBV7-8
j_call: TRBJ2-7
cdr3_nt: TGTGCCAGCAGCTTAGTCGGCAGAGCCTACGAGCAGTACTTC
cdr3_aa: CASSLVGRAYEQYF

clone_size: many
d_call: TRBD1
v_call: TRBV7-9
j_call: TRBJ2-4
cdr3_nt: TGTGCCAGCAGCCGAACCGGGACAGGTAACCACATTCAGTACTTC
cdr3_aa: CASSRTGTGNHIQYF

clone_size: many
d_call: -
v_call: TRBV11-2
j_call: TRBJ1-5
cdr3_nt: TGTGCCAGCAGCTTAGCAGGCGGCCCGGGCAATCAGCCCCAGCATTTT
cdr3_aa: CASSLAGGPGNQPQHF

clone_size: -
d_call: -
v_call: TRBV6-5
j_call: TRBJ1-4
cdr3_nt: TGTGCCAGCAGTTACTGGCAGTTTGGTGAAAAACTGTTTTTT
cdr3_aa: CASSYWQFGEKLFF

clone_size: many
d_call: -
v_call: TRBV29-1
j_call: TRBJ1-1
cdr3_nt: TGCAGCGTTATCCCAATTCAGCGCCGAGAAGCTTTCTTT
cdr3_aa: CSVIPIQRREAFF

clone_size: many
d_call: -
v_call: TRBV10-3
j_call: TRBJ1-5
cdr3_nt: TGTGCCATCAGTGAGTCTATGGGAGGGGGGAATCAGCCCCAGCATTTT
cdr3_aa: CAISESMGGGNQPQHF

clone_size: many
d_call: -
v_call: TRBV7-2
j_call: TRBJ2-3
cdr3_nt: TGTGCCAGCACAAGGAACTCCGGAACAGATACGCAGTATTTT
cdr3_aa: CASTRNSGTDTQYF

clone_size: many
d_call: -
v_call: TRBV12-3/TRBV12-4
j_call: TRBJ2-5
cdr3_nt: TGTGCCAGCAGTTTAAGGTCCGGGACCTTAGGAGAGACCCAGTACTTC
cdr3_aa: CASSLRSGTLGETQYF

clone_size: many
d_call: TRBD1
v_call: TRBV6-1
j_call: TRBJ1-1
cdr3_nt: TGTGCCAGCAGTGCGCCAGGGGGAAACACTGAAGCTTTCTTT
cdr3_aa: CASSAPGGNTEAFF

clone_size: many
d_call: -
v_call: TRBV20-1
j_call: TRBJ1-5
cdr3_nt: TGCAGTGCTTTCCCGGTTGAGGAAAGCAATCAGCCCCAGCATTTT
cdr3_aa: CSAFPVEESNQPQHF

clone_size: -
d_call: -
v_call: TRBV20-1
j_call: TRBJ2-1
cdr3_nt: TGCAGTGCTAGAGCGGCCACAGGGTTACCGGTGCAGTTCTTC
cdr3_aa: CSARAATGLPVQFF

clone_size: many
d_call: -
v_call: TRBV4-3
j_call: TRBJ1-2
cdr3_nt: TGCGCCAGCAGCCAATCAGACGGGGCAGGGACTAACTATGGCTACACCTTC
cdr3_aa: CASSQSDGAGTNYGYTF

clone_size: many
d_call: -
v_call: TRBV29-1
j_call: TRBJ2-7
cdr3_nt: TGCAGCGTTGACGGGCAGGGACCCTACGAGCAGTACTTC
cdr3_aa: CSVDGQGPYEQYF

clone_size: few
d_call: -
v_call: TRBV11-3
j_call: TRBJ2-2
cdr3_nt: TGTGCCAGCAGCTTAAACTCGGCCGTCGGGGGTACCGGGGAGCTGTTTTTT
cdr3_aa: CASSLNSAVGGTGELFF

clone_size: many
d_call: TRBD2
v_call: TRBV7-2
j_call: TRBJ2-7
cdr3_nt: TGTGCCAGCAGCATAGGACTAGTTCTCTACGAGCAGTACTTC
cdr3_aa: CASSIGLVLYEQYF

clone_size: many
d_call: -
v_call: TRBV6-6
j_call: TRBJ1-2
cdr3_nt: TGTGCCAGCAGTTACCAGAATGGCTACACCTTC
cdr3_aa: CASSYQNGYTF

clone_size: many
d_call: TRBD2
v_call: TRBV29-1
j_call: TRBJ2-5
cdr3_nt: TGCAGCGTTCGAGCGGGAGGGCGCCCGGAGACCCAGTACTTC
cdr3_aa: CSVRAGGRPETQYF

clone_size: few
d_call: -
v_call: TRBV18
j_call: TRBJ1-2
cdr3_nt: TGTGCCAGCTCACCACGGACGGTACAGCTTAACTATGGCTACACCTTC
cdr3_aa: CASSPRTVQLNYGYTF

clone_size: few
d_call: -
v_call: TRBV20-1
j_call: TRBJ2-7
cdr3_nt: TGCAGTGCTAGAAATATCCAGGGGTTCGACGAGCAGTACTTC
cdr3_aa: CSARNIQGFDEQYF

clone_size: few
d_call: -
v_call: TRBV7-8
j_call: TRBJ2-7
cdr3_nt: TGTGCCAGCAGCTTAGCGCACAGTTCCCACTTCAGCGAGCAGTACTTC
cdr3_aa: CASSLAHSSHFSEQYF

clone_size: many
d_call: TRBD1
v_call: TRBV5-4
j_call: TRBJ2-1
cdr3_nt: TGTGCCAGCAGTTTTCGACAGGGGGCGAACAATGAGCAGTTCTTC
cdr3_aa: CASSFRQGANNEQFF

clone_size: -
d_call: -
v_call: TRBV10-3
j_call: TRBJ2-1
cdr3_nt: TGTGCCATCAGTGAGTCGAAGGGGATTGAGCAGTTCTTC
cdr3_aa: CAISESKGIEQFF

clone_size: many
d_call: -
v_call: TRBV4-3
j_call: TRBJ1-2
cdr3_nt: TGCGCCAGCAGCCTCGTCGGTGGCAGTAGATATGGCTACACCTTC
cdr3_aa: CASSLVGGSRYGYTF

clone_size: many
d_call: -
v_call: TRBV29-1
j_call: TRBJ1-5
cdr3_nt: TGCAGCGTTGCCGGGGGGATCCATCAGCCCCAGCATTTT
cdr3_aa: CSVAGGIHQPQHF

clone_size: many
d_call: TRBD1
v_call: TRBV25-1
j_call: TRBJ2-5
cdr3_nt: TGTGCCAGCAGTTCCCGGACAGGGCCAGGAGAGACCCAGTACTTC
cdr3_aa: CASSSRTGPGETQYF

clone_size: many
d_call: -
v_call: TRBV20-1
j_call: TRBJ2-7
cdr3_nt: TGCAGTGCTAGATCGGCAGGTTACTCCTACGAGCAGTACTTC
cdr3_aa: CSARSAGYSYEQYF

clone_size: many
d_call: -
v_call: TRBV18
j_call: TRBJ2-7
cdr3_nt: TGTGCCAGCTCACCACTTTCTGGGGACGAGCAGTACTTC
cdr3_aa: CASSPLSGDEQYF

clone_size: many
d_call: TRBD2
v_call: TRBV5-1
j_call: TRBJ2-1
cdr3_nt: TGCGCCAGCAGCTTCGGACTAGCAGATGAGCAGTTCTTC
cdr3_aa: CASSFGLADEQFF

clone_size: many
d_call: -
v_call: TRBV6-1
j_call: TRBJ1-2
cdr3_nt: TGTGCCAGCAGACCCAGGGAACCCGGGGACTATGGCTACACCTTC
cdr3_aa: CASRPREPGDYGYTF

clone_size: many
d_call: TRBD2
v_call: TRBV7-3
j_call: TRBJ2-5
cdr3_nt: TGTGCCAGCAGCTTAACGGGACTAGTTGGGGAGACCCAGTACTTC
cdr3_aa: CASSLTGLVGETQYF

clone_size: many
d_call: TRBD2
v_call: TRBV20-1
j_call: TRBJ2-3
cdr3_nt: TGCAGTGCTAGAGATCCCGGACTAGCGGGGGGGCCAAGTACGCAGTATTTT
cdr3_aa: CSARDPGLAGGPSTQYF

clone_size: many
d_call: -
v_call: TRBV12-3/TRBV12-4
j_call: TRBJ2-7
cdr3_nt: TGTGCCAGCAGTTTATTCCCCTACGAGCAGTACTTC
cdr3_aa: CASSLFPYEQYF

clone_size: -
d_call: -
v_call: TRBV20-1
j_call: TRBJ1-1
cdr3_nt: TGCAGTGCCGCGAGGCAGGGGACTGAAGCTTTCTTT
cdr3_aa: CSAARQGTEAFF

clone_size: -
d_call: -
v_call: TRBV9
j_call: TRBJ2-7
cdr3_nt: TGTGCCAGCAGCGGAGGGACCTACTACGAGCAGTACTTC
cdr3_aa: CASSGGTYYEQYF

clone_size: many
d_call: -
v_call: TRBV7-2
j_call: TRBJ1-1
cdr3_nt: TGTGCCAGCAGCTTAGGGGGTTTATATGGCACTGAAGCTTTCTTT
cdr3_aa: CASSLGGLYGTEAFF

clone_size: -
d_call: -
v_call: TRBV18
j_call: TRBJ1-2
cdr3_nt: TGTGCCAGCTCACCGACAGCGAGTATCGGCTACACCTTC
cdr3_aa: CASSPTASIGYTF

clone_size: few
d_call: -
v_call: TRBV12-3/TRBV12-4
j_call: TRBJ2-2
cdr3_nt: TGTGCCAGCAGTGACAGGTTGCCGAACACCGGGGAGCTGTTTTTT
cdr3_aa: CASSDRLPNTGELFF

clone_size: many
d_call: TRBD1
v_call: TRBV9
j_call: TRBJ2-1
cdr3_nt: TGTGCCAGCAGCGTAGCGCCAGGGGGAGAGCAGTTCTTC
cdr3_aa: CASSVAPGGEQFF

clone_size: few
d_call: -
v_call: TRBV6-2/TRBV6-3
j_call: TRBJ2-1
cdr3_nt: TGTGCCATTTCGACAGCCAGCTCCTACAATGAGCAGTTCTTC
cdr3_aa: CAISTASSYNEQFF

clone_size: many
d_call: -
v_call: TRBV7-2
j_call: TRBJ2-5
cdr3_nt: TGTGCCAGCAGCTTAGGGTTCCTGAAGGGGACCCAGTACTTC
cdr3_aa: CASSLGFLKGTQYF

clone_size: few
d_call: TRBD1
v_call: TRBV7-9
j_call: TRBJ2-7
cdr3_nt: TGTGCCAGCAGCAAAAGACAGGGCTCCTACGAGCAGTACTTC
cdr3_aa: CASSKRQGSYEQYF